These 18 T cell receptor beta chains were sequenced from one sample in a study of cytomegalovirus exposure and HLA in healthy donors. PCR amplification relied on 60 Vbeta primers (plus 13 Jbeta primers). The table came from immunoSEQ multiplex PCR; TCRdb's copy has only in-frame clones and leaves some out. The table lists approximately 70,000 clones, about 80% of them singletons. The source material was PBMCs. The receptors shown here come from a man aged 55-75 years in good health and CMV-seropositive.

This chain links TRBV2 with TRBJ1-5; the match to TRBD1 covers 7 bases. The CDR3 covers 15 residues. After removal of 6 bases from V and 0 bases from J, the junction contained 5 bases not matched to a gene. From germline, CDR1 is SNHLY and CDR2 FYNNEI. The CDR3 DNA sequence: TGTGCCAGCAGGAAGACAGGGTATAGCAATCAGCCCCAGCATTTT. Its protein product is CASRKTGYSNQPQHF.

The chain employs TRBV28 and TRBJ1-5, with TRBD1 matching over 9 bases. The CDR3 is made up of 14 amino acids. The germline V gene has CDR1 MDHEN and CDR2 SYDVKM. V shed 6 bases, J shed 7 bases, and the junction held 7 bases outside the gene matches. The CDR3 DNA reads TGTGCCAGCAGCACGGGACAGGGTAGCCAGCCCCAGCATTTT. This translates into CASSTGQGSQPQHF.

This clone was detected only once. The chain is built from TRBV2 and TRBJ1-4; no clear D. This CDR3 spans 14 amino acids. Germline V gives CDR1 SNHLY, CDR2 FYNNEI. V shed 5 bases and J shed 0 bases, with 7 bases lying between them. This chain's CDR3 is CASSFTATNEKLFF. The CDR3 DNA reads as TGTGCCAGCAGTTTTACGGCAACTAATGAAAAACTGTTTTTT. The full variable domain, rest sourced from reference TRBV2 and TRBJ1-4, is EPEVTQTPSHQVTQMGQEVILRCVPISNHLYFYWYRQILGQKVEFLVSFYNNEISEKSEIFDDQFSVERPDGSNFTLKIRSTKLEDSAMYFCASSFTATNEKLFFGSGTQLSVL.

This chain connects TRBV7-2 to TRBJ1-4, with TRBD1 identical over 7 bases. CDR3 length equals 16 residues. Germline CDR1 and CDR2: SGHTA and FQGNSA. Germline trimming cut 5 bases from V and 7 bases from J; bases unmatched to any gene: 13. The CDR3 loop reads CASSPHLNRGSEKLFF. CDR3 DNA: TGTGCCAGCAGCCCGCACCTCAACAGGGGCAGTGAAAAACTGTTTTTT.

CDR3 bases: TGTGCCAGCAGTGGAGCCTACGGGAGGGCGAGCAATCAGCCCCAGCATTTT. Amino acids: CASSGAYGRASNQPQHF. The chain uses TRBV6-1 and TRBJ1-5; the D is unclear. The ends were cut back, 4 bases at V and 1 base at J, with 17 bases in the middle. CDR3 size: 17 residues. From germline, CDR1 is MNHNS and CDR2 SASEGT.

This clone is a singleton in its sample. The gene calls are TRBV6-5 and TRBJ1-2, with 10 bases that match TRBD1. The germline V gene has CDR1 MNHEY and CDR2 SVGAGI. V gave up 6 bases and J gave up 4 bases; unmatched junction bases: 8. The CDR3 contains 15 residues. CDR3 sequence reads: CASSSRRTGGYGYTF. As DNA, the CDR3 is TGTGCCAGCAGCTCGCGACGGACAGGGGGCTATGGCTACACCTTC.

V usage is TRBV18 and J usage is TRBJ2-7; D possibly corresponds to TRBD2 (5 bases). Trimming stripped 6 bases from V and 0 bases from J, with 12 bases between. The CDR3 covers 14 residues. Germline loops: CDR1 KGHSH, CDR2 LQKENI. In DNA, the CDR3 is TGTGCCAGCTCGAGGGTCGAACTCTCCTACGAGCAGTACTTC. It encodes CASSRVELSYEQYF.

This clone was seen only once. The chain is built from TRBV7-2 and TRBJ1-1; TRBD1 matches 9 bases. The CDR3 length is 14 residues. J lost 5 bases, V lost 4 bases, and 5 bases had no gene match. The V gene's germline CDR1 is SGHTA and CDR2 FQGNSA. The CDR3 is CASSSQGARTEAFF. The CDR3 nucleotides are TGTGCCAGCAGCTCACAGGGGGCGCGGACTGAAGCTTTCTTT.

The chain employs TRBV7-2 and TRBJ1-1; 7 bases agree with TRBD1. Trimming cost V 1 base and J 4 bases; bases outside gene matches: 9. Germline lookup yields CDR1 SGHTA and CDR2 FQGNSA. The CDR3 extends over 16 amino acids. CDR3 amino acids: CASSLDGTARGTEAFF. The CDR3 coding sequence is TGTGCCAGCAGCTTAGATGGGACAGCGCGGGGCACTGAAGCTTTCTTT.

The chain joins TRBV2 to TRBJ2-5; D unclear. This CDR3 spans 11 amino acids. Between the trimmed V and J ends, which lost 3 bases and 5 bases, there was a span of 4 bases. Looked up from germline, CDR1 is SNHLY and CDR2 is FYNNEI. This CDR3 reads CASSEAETQYF. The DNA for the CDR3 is TGTGCCAGCAGTGAGGCTGAGACCCAGTACTTC. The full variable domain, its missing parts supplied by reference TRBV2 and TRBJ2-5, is EPEVTQTPSHQVTQMGQEVILRCVPISNHLYFYWYRQILGQKVEFLVSFYNNEISEKSEIFDDQFSVERPDGSNFTLKIRSTKLEDSAMYFCASSEAETQYFGPGTRLLVL.

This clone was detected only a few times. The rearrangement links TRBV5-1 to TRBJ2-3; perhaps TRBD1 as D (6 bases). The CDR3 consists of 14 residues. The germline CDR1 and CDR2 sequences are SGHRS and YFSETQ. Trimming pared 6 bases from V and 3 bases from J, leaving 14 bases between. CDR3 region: CASTRDTVTDTQYF. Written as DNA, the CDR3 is TGCGCCAGCACCCGGGACACGGTAACAGATACGCAGTATTTT.

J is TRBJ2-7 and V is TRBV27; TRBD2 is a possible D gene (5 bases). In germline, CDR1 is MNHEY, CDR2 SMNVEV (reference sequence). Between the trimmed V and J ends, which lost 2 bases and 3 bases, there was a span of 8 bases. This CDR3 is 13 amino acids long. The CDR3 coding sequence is TGTGCCAGCAGTTTAGAGGGCCACTACGAGCAGTACTTC. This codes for CASSLEGHYEQYF.

The chain's CDR3 is CASSLSPSGGSTDTQYF. CDR3 DNA: TGCGCCAGCAGCTTGTCGCCTAGCGGGGGGAGCACAGATACGCAGTATTTT. This sequence joins TRBV5-1 and TRBJ2-3, with 11 bases that match TRBD2. From germline, CDR1 is SGHRS and CDR2 YFSETQ. The CDR3 runs 17 residues. Trimming at V came to 1 base and at J to 0 bases, leaving 4 bases not matched to a gene.

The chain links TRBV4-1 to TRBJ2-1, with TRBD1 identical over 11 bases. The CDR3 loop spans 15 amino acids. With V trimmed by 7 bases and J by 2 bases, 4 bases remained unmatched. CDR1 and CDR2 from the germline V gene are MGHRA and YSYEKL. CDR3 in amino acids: CASTSGQGAYNEQFF. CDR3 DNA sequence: TGCGCCAGCACCTCGGGACAGGGGGCCTACAATGAGCAGTTCTTC.

CDR3 region: CASSRQGVGETQYF. Written as DNA, the CDR3 is TGCGCCAGCAGCAGGCAGGGGGTTGGGGAGACCCAGTACTTC. The gene calls are TRBV5-1 and TRBJ2-5, with 7 bases fitting TRBD1. CDR1 is SGHRS, CDR2 YFSETQ, per germline. J lost 5 bases, V lost 4 bases, and 8 bases had no gene match. This CDR3 comprises 14 residues.

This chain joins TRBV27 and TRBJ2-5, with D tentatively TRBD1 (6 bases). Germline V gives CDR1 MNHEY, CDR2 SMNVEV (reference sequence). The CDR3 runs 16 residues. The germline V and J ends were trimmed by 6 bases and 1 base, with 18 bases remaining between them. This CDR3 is CASRPPWTVSQETQYF. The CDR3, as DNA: TGTGCCAGCAGACCACCTTGGACAGTCAGCCAAGAGACCCAGTACTTC.

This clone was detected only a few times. The CDR3 loop reads CASSYSHIYNEQFF. As DNA, the CDR3 is TGTGCCAGCAGTTACTCGCACATCTACAATGAGCAGTTCTTC. This rearrangement joins TRBV6-5 to TRBJ2-1, with D hard to call. V shed 0 bases and J shed 3 bases, with 6 bases lying between them. Germline V lookup: CDR1 MNHEY, CDR2 SVGAGI. This CDR3 has 14 amino acids.

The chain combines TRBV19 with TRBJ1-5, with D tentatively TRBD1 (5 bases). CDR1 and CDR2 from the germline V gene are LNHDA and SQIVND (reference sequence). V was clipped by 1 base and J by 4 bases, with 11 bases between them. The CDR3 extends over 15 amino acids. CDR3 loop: CASSIGTRANQPQHF. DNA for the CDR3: TGTGCCAGTAGTATAGGGACAAGGGCAAATCAGCCCCAGCATTTT. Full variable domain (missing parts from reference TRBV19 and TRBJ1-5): DGGITQSPKYLFRKEGQNVTLSCEQNLNHDAMYWYRQDPGQGLRLIYYSQIVNDFQKGDIAEGYSVSREKKESFPLTVTSAQKNPTAFYLCASSIGTRANQPQHFGDGTRLSIL.